The 24 T cell receptor beta chains listed next were all sequenced from one sample in a study of blood T cells in healthy people across ages. A sample-barcoded 5' primer and a J-beta primer mix were used in a second PCR of about 6 to 11 cycles. MiXCR was run by TCRdb on the 5' RACE reads, yielding one entry per CDR3 protein. Among about 1,400,000 distinct CDR3 sequences listed, roughly 40% were seen once. The sequencing sample was made of blood. These receptors originate from a woman between 18 and 29 years old in good health.

In its sample, this clonotype was seen a few times. This chain uses TRBV7-9 with TRBJ2-7; the D is unclear. This CDR3 contains 14 residues. Germline loops: CDR1 SEHNR, CDR2 FQNEAQ (reference sequence). Trimming stripped 7 bases from V and 0 bases from J, with 13 bases between. The CDR3 DNA follows: TGTGCCAGCATTGGGGTCGGCGGCTCCTACGAGCAGTACTTC. This sequence encodes CASIGVGGSYEQYF.

This chain uses TRBV6-6 with TRBJ2-7; D is perhaps TRBD1 or TRBD2 (6 bases each). The CDR3 extends over 14 amino acids. Germline loops: CDR1 MNHNY, CDR2 SVGAGI (reference sequence). The V end was cut by 6 bases, the J end by 3 bases, with 15 bases between. The CDR3 reads CASRGGLTLYEQYF. The CDR3 DNA is TGTGCCAGCAGAGGGGGGCTTACCCTCTACGAGCAGTACTTC.

This sequence joins TRBV7-2 and TRBJ2-3; 10 bases match TRBD2. Germline CDR1 reads SGHTA; CDR2 reads FQGNSA. The CDR3 has 18 amino acids. V dropped 7 bases and J dropped 1; count of bases not matched to a gene: 14. In DNA form, the CDR3 reads TGTGCCAGCACCCAAGGCCTAGCGGGGGCATTAGGCACAGATACGCAGTATTTT. Amino acids: CASTQGLAGALGTDTQYF.

The chain uses TRBV27 and TRBJ2-1, with 7 bases that match TRBD2. Germline V lookup: CDR1 MNHEY, CDR2 SMNVEV (reference sequence). With V trimmed by 7 bases and J by 8 bases, 11 bases remained unmatched. The CDR3 spans 14 residues. As DNA, the CDR3 is TGTGCCAGCACGATCATCGGTGGGGGGGATGAGCAGTTCTTC. This translates into CASTIIGGGDEQFF.

Ten or more counts support this clonotype. The rearrangement uses TRBV29-1 and TRBJ2-5; D possibly uses TRBD1 or TRBD2 (5 bases each). The CDR3 spans 14 residues. Germline CDR1 is SQVTM and CDR2 is ANQGSEA. V lost 4 bases and J lost 3, with 15 bases in between. In DNA, the CDR3 is TGCAGCGTTGCGTTGGGACGGCTGAAAGAGACCCAGTACTTC. Its translation: CSVALGRLKETQYF.

This sequence joins TRBV20-1 and TRBJ1-1; D is possibly TRBD1 (5 bases). Trimming took 1 base from V and 4 from J, leaving 10 bases between them. The germline gives CDR1 DFQATT, CDR2 SNEGSKA (reference sequence). This CDR3 has 13 amino acids. For the CDR3, the DNA is TGCAGTGCTAGAGTTCAGGGTCGCACTGAAGCTTTCTTT. It yields the protein CSARVQGRTEAFF.

This rearrangement joins TRBV4-1 to TRBJ1-2; D perhaps matches TRBD1 (5 bases). The ends were cut back, 1 base at V and 11 bases at J, with 23 bases in the middle. CDR3 size: 16 residues. CDR1 is MGHRA, CDR2 YSYEKL, per germline. The chain's CDR3 is CASSQGIGAGRGGYTF. CDR3 nucleotides: TGCGCCAGCAGCCAAGGGATTGGAGCAGGCCGGGGGGGGTACACCTTC.

V is TRBV15 and J is TRBJ2-1, with TRBD2 matching 7 bases. The CDR3 loop spans 17 amino acids. V lost 3 bases and J lost 6; bases outside the gene matches: 14. CDR1 LNHNV and CDR2 YYDKDF come from the germline V gene (reference sequence). CDR3 sequence reads: CATSSGHGGGKSNEQFF. CDR3 sequence (DNA): TGTGCCACCAGCAGTGGGCATGGCGGGGGTAAATCCAATGAGCAGTTCTTC.

This clonotype was seen only once. A junction end diverges from the germline sequence, so it may reflect a read error. This rearrangement joins TRBV4-2 to TRBJ2-5; D is tentatively TRBD1 or TRBD2 (5 bases each). The CDR3 runs to 15 residues. The germline CDR1 and CDR2 sequences are LGHNA and YNFKEQ. The CDR3 region is CASSQEGHEAGEQYF. The DNA for the CDR3 is TGTGCCAGCAGCCAAGAGGGGCACGAGGCGGGCGAGCAGTACTTT.

The chain uses TRBV4-1 and TRBJ2-1; D may be TRBD1 or TRBD2 (5 bases each). Germline V gene data show CDR1 as MGHRA and CDR2 as YSYEKL. V was shortened by 6 bases and J by 2 bases, with 14 bases between the two germline ends. The CDR3 spans 15 residues. CDR3 nucleotide sequence: TGCGCCAGCAGACCATGGGACCAAACCTACAATGAGCAGTTCTTC. It is translated as CASRPWDQTYNEQFF.

J is TRBJ1-6 and V is TRBV2; maybe TRBD1 (5 bases). Germline V gives CDR1 SNHLY, CDR2 FYNNEI. This CDR3 has 16 amino acids. V shed 1 base and J shed 5 bases, with 12 bases lying between them. The CDR3 DNA reads TGTGCCAGCAGTGAAGTCCCGGGGGTTCATAATTCACCCCTCCACTTT. It specifies CASSEVPGVHNSPLHF.

This clonotype was seen only a few times. V usage is TRBV7-8 and J usage is TRBJ2-1, with TRBD2 identical over 11 bases. Germline loops: CDR1 SGHVS, CDR2 FQNEAQ. The CDR3 sequence is 16 residues long. The J segment lost 6 bases and the V segment lost 3 bases, leaving 7 bases of the junction unmatched. The CDR3 reads CASSFPGLADINEQFF. The CDR3 DNA reads as TGTGCCAGCAGCTTTCCGGGACTAGCGGATATCAATGAGCAGTTCTTC.

This sequence joins TRBV24-1 and TRBJ2-3; possible D gene TRBD2, 6 bases. V shed 3 bases and J shed 0 bases, with 12 bases lying between them. This CDR3 comprises 16 residues. The V gene's germline CDR1 is KGHDR and CDR2 SFDVKD. The chain's CDR3 is CATSDIRDSSTDTQYF. The CDR3 region has the DNA TGTGCCACCAGTGATATCCGGGACTCCAGCACAGATACGCAGTATTTT.

This clonotype was found a few times. The genes are TRBV20-1 and TRBJ2-5; D remains unclear. With 3 bases removed from V and 3 bases from J, the gap between germline ends came to 17 bases. From germline, CDR1 is DFQATT and CDR2 SNEGSKA (reference sequence). The CDR3 sequence is 15 residues long. The CDR3 sequence: CSASPLVVDKETQYF. In nucleotides, the CDR3 is TGCAGTGCTAGTCCCTTAGTGGTCGATAAAGAGACCCAGTACTTC.

This clonotype was recorded at least ten times. The chain employs TRBV3-1 and TRBJ2-1; D may match TRBD1 or TRBD2 (5 bases each). V gave up 4 bases and J gave up 4 bases, with 8 bases separating them. The V gene's germline CDR1 is LGHDT and CDR2 YNNKEL (reference sequence). This CDR3 spans 13 amino acids. The CDR3 DNA reads as TGTGCCAGCAGCCGGGGACGGTACAATGAGCAGTTCTTC. This gives the protein CASSRGRYNEQFF.

This clonotype showed up just a few times. J is TRBJ2-3 and V is TRBV3-1, with TRBD2 as a possible D gene (5 bases). CDR3 size: 18 residues. V gave up 3 bases and J gave up 4 bases, with 23 bases separating them. Germline-derived CDR1 and CDR2 are LGHDT and YNNKEL (reference sequence). The CDR3 loop reads CASSQYYPGITSPDTQYF. The CDR3 coding sequence is TGTGCCAGCAGCCAGTACTACCCGGGGATCACATCCCCAGATACGCAGTATTTT.

The chain uses TRBV12-3 or TRBV12-4 and TRBJ2-3, with D possibly TRBD2 on 6 matching bases. Trimming removed 5 bases from V and 3 bases from J, with 18 bases in between. The CDR3 is 16 amino acids. In DNA form, the CDR3 reads TGTGCCAGCAGTCCCTCCAGGAGTAGCGGAACAGATACGCAGTATTTT. Amino acids: CASSPSRSSGTDTQYF.

As for this clonotype: A much larger clone differs by one base, so this may be a read error. The chain recombines TRBV9 with TRBJ2-1, with 7 bases aligning to TRBD2. This CDR3 is built from 15 residues. With 5 bases clipped from V and 3 bases from J, the junction kept 8 bases outside the gene matches. The germline CDR1 and CDR2 sequences are SGDLS and YYNGEE. DNA for the CDR3: TGTGCCAGCAGGTCTGGGGGGACTATCTACAATGAGCAGTTCTTC. It codes for CASRSGGTIYNEQFF. Variable domain in full (rest from reference TRBV9 and TRBJ2-1): DSGVTQTPKHLITATGQRVTLRCSPRSGDLSVYWYQQSLDQGLQFLIQYYNGEERAKGNILERFSAQQFPDLHSELNLSSLELGDSALYFCASRSGGTIYNEQFFGPGTRLTVL.

In regard to this clonotype: A junction end diverges from the germline sequence, so it may reflect a read error. The chain employs TRBV3-1 and TRBJ1-2; D is unresolved. Germline-derived CDR1 and CDR2 are LGHDT and YNNKEL (reference sequence). The length of the CDR3 is 14 residues. The CDR3 loop is CASSQEGPAYGHTF. CDR3 coding DNA: TGTGCCAGCAGCCAAGAAGGTCCAGCTTATGGCCACACCTTC.

About this clonotype: An end of the junction does not agree with germline; a read error may underlie this. The chain couples TRBV28 to TRBJ2-7; maybe TRBD2 (5 bases). Germline V gene data show CDR1 as MDHEN and CDR2 as SYDVKM. The CDR3 has 16 residues. Written as DNA, the CDR3 is TGTGCCTGCAGTTTCTCCCTAGCCTACCTAACCTACGAGCAGTACTTC. Translating gives CACSFSLAYLTYEQYF.

The V call is TRBV7-2, the J call TRBJ1-5; no clear D gene. CDR3 length: 14 residues. Per germline, CDR1 SGHTA and CDR2 FQGNSA. Between the trimmed V and J ends, which lost 5 bases and 1 base, there was a span of 9 bases. The CDR3 loop is CASSPDGSNQPQHF. The CDR3 nucleotides read TGTGCCAGCAGCCCAGACGGCAGCAATCAGCCCCAGCATTTT.

This chain links TRBV5-1 with TRBJ2-1, with 8 nucleotides matching TRBD2. CDR1 SGHRS and CDR2 YFSETQ come from the germline V gene. The length of the CDR3 is 16 residues. V was pared by 5 bases and J by 0 bases, with 7 bases of the junction left unmatched. CDR3 sequence: CASRAGGHLSYNEQFF. The CDR3 coding sequence is TGCGCCAGCAGGGCGGGGGGCCACCTCTCCTACAATGAGCAGTTCTTC.

Only a few counts were recorded for this clonotype. The chain uses TRBV7-2 and TRBJ2-7, with D perhaps TRBD2 (6 bases). CDR1 is SGHTA and CDR2 is FQGNSA in the germline V gene. This CDR3 contains 15 residues. Trimming left V 5 bases short and J 0 bases short, with 14 bases between. CDR3 DNA sequence: TGTGCCAGCAGCCCCGGAGCGGGCGTCTCCTACGAGCAGTACTTC. The encoded protein is CASSPGAGVSYEQYF.

The chain recombines TRBV7-3 with TRBJ2-7, with 8 bases matching TRBD2. Germline lookup yields CDR1 SGHTA and CDR2 FQGTGA. The CDR3 covers 14 residues. Unmatched junction bases numbered 7, after V lost 5 bases and J lost 4 bases. This CDR3 is CASSVSAGVYEQYF. The DNA of the CDR3 is TGTGCCAGCAGCGTGTCAGCGGGGGTGTACGAGCAGTACTTC.